Below are 31 T cell receptor beta chains sequenced from a single sample in a study of PD-1 blockade in classical Hodgkin lymphoma. This table comes from immunoSEQ multiplex PCR, and its TCRdb copy is limited to in-frame clones, with some not included. This table has 40,000 to 45,000 clones, around 74% appearing once. Specified time point: cycle 4 day 1 (C4D1), after about 6 weeks of nivolumab. Each and every patient relapsed after autologous stem cell transplantation, and patients got differing brentuximab vedotin exposure. The material sequenced was peripheral blood mononuclear cells (PBMCs), taken before the fourth cycle of nivolumab. Receptors were obtained from a human donor with classical Hodgkin lymphoma.

A few counts support this clone. V is TRBV5-6 and J is TRBJ1-4, with D possibly TRBD1 on 6 matching bases. V dropped 4 bases and J dropped 6 bases, with 19 bases sitting between them. Germline lookup yields CDR1 SGHDT and CDR2 YYEEEE. There are 16 residues in the CDR3. The CDR3 loop is CASSQSWDMGDEKLFF. The DNA for the CDR3 is TGTGCCAGCAGCCAATCTTGGGACATGGGAGATGAAAAACTGTTTTTT.

This clone is medium-sized. This chain joins TRBV4-2 and TRBJ1-5, with 8 bases that match TRBD1. CDR1 and CDR2 from the germline V gene are LGHNA and YNFKEQ. V lost 1 base to trimming and J lost 6 bases; unmatched junction nucleotides: 2. The CDR3 extends over 14 amino acids. The CDR3 bases are TGTGCCAGCAGCCAAGGACAGGGGAGTCAGCCCCAGCATTTT. Translating gives CASSQGQGSQPQHF.

A few counts support this clone. This rearrangement joins TRBV5-1 to TRBJ1-1, with D possibly matching TRBD1 (6 bases). V lost 0 bases and J 4 bases, leaving 10 bases between the germline ends. The CDR3 sequence is 14 residues long. Germline-derived CDR1 and CDR2 are SGHRS and YFSETQ. In DNA, the CDR3 is TGCGCCAGCAGCTTGGGAGGGGGGCGCACTGAAGCTTTCTTT. Translated: CASSLGGGRTEAFF.

The chain has TRBV5-8 and TRBJ1-2, with 12 bases that match TRBD1. Germline V gene sequence: CDR1 SGHTS, CDR2 YDEGEE. This CDR3 is built from 16 residues. The V and J ends lost 4 bases and 4 bases, in that order; junction bases with no gene match: 8. The chain's CDR3 is CASSPEGQGASYGYTF. CDR3 nucleotides: TGTGCCAGCAGCCCAGAGGGACAGGGGGCATCCTATGGCTACACCTTC.

This clone appeared once. This rearrangement joins TRBV4-1 to TRBJ2-7; a weak D match, TRBD1 (6 bases). The CDR3 runs 15 residues. CDR1 and CDR2 from the germline V gene are MGHRA and YSYEKL. Trimming removed 4 bases from V and 3 bases from J, with 16 bases in between. CDR3 in amino acids: CASSRDTGPGYEQYF. The CDR3 bases are TGCGCCAGCAGCCGCGACACAGGGCCTGGCTACGAGCAGTACTTC.

In nucleotides, the CDR3 is TGTGCCAGCAGCTGGGGGCCTTACAATGAGCAGTTCTTC. Translation: CASSWGPYNEQFF. The chain carries TRBV2 and TRBJ2-1; D may be TRBD1 (6 bases). This CDR3 has 13 amino acids. Germline assignment: CDR1 SNHLY and CDR2 FYNNEI. Trimming cost V 6 bases and J 4 bases, with 10 bases left between them.

The chain joins TRBV19 to TRBJ2-7; D may match TRBD1 or TRBD2 (5 bases each). There are 15 residues in the CDR3. Germline V gene data show CDR1 as LNHDA and CDR2 as SQIVND (reference sequence). Trimming removed 5 bases from V and 3 bases from J, with 17 bases in between. The chain's CDR3 is CASSAEAGTNYEQYF. The DNA of the CDR3 is TGTGCCAGTAGTGCTGAGGCAGGGACCAACTACGAGCAGTACTTC.

A single count supports this clone. The chain carries TRBV5-4 and TRBJ2-5; 8 bases fit TRBD2. This CDR3 region has 16 residues. V was pared by 4 bases and J by 4 bases, with 12 bases of the junction left unmatched. Germline loops: CDR1 SGHNT, CDR2 YYREEE (reference sequence). CDR3 amino acids: CASSQGLAGPRETQYF. For the CDR3, the DNA is TGTGCCAGCAGCCAGGGTCTAGCGGGCCCCCGAGAGACCCAGTACTTC.

The chain has TRBV11-2 and TRBJ2-1; 8 positions agree with TRBD1. Germline values: CDR1 SGHAT, CDR2 FQNNGV. J was trimmed by 0 bases and V by 3 bases; bases with no gene match: 4. This CDR3 contains 16 residues. The DNA of the CDR3 is TGTGCCAGCAGCTTTACAGGGGGTTACTCCTACAATGAGCAGTTCTTC. Its translation is CASSFTGGYSYNEQFF.

The chain carries TRBV6-1 and TRBJ1-6; D gene unclear. This CDR3 comprises 11 residues. Trimming pared 0 bases from V and 12 bases from J, leaving 3 bases between. The germline V gene encodes CDR1 MNHNS and CDR2 SASEGT. CDR3 sequence: CASSEAGPLHF. The CDR3 DNA is TGTGCCAGCAGTGAAGCTGGACCCCTCCACTTT.

This chain links TRBV5-6 with TRBJ2-7; TRBD1 agrees at 8 bases. The V gene end was trimmed by 2 bases and the J gene end by 9 bases; junction bases not matched to a gene: 10. CDR1 and CDR2 (germline): SGHDT, YYEEEE. The CDR3 is made up of 14 amino acids. CDR3 sequence reads: CASSFGTGSPGQYF. CDR3 nucleotide sequence: TGTGCCAGCAGCTTTGGGACAGGATCACCGGGGCAGTACTTC.

The chain combines TRBV7-6 with TRBJ2-3; TRBD2 agrees at 7 bases. The V gene end was trimmed by 5 bases and the J gene end by 3 bases; junction bases not matched to a gene: 11. The CDR3 covers 16 residues. Germline CDR1 reads SGHVS; CDR2 reads FNYEAQ. The CDR3 spells CASSRTGGGTTDTQYF. CDR3 coding DNA: TGTGCCAGCAGCCGAACGGGCGGGGGAACGACAGATACGCAGTATTTT.

This clone was observed a handful of times. The chain has TRBV10-3 and TRBJ1-1, with 7 bases that match TRBD1. This CDR3 is built from 14 residues. The germline V gene has CDR1 ENHRY and CDR2 SYGVKD. V dropped 6 bases and J dropped 1; count of bases not matched to a gene: 5. CDR3 nucleotides: TGTGCCATCAGGACAGGGCGGGAGAACACTGAAGCTTTCTTT. It yields the protein CAIRTGRENTEAFF.

This clone was found once. The chain employs TRBV9 and TRBJ2-3; D may match TRBD1 or TRBD2 (6 bases each). Trimming took 0 bases from V and 0 from J, leaving 14 bases between them. The V gene's germline CDR1 is SGDLS and CDR2 YYNGEE. The CDR3 consists of 17 residues. CDR3 amino acids: CASSVVGGRTSTDTQYF. Here the CDR3 DNA reads TGTGCCAGCAGCGTAGTCGGGGGCAGGACTAGCACAGATACGCAGTATTTT.

This clone was picked up a small number of times. The J gene is TRBJ1-3, the V gene TRBV4-3; D uncertain. The V end lost 4 bases, the J end lost 4 bases, and 11 bases lay between the germline ends. Germline-derived CDR1 and CDR2 are LGHNA and YSLEER. CDR3 length: 14 amino acids. The CDR3: CASSPETLGNTIYF. The CDR3 region has the DNA TGCGCCAGCAGCCCAGAAACGTTAGGAAACACCATATATTTT.

The CDR3 nucleotides read TGTGCCAGCACCAGAAGGGTGGCGGGCGAACCCAATGAGCAGTTCTTC. It codes for CASTRRVAGEPNEQFF. The rearrangement joins TRBV2 to TRBJ2-1; TRBD2 might be the D (5 bases). CDR1 is SNHLY, CDR2 FYNNEI, per germline. The CDR3 extends over 16 amino acids. Trimming took off 7 bases at V and 6 bases at J, with 22 bases between the two ends.

This clone has just a few counts. The chain employs TRBV7-8 and TRBJ1-6; D uncertain. The CDR3 loop spans 14 amino acids. Germline V CDR1 and CDR2: SGHVS, FQNEAQ. V lost 3 bases and J lost 10, with 13 bases in between. Here the CDR3 reads CASSLAGLYSPLHF. The CDR3, as DNA: TGTGCCAGCAGCTTGGCGGGTCTGTACTCACCCCTCCACTTT.

The rearrangement joins TRBV7-9 to TRBJ2-1; a weak D match, TRBD1 (6 bases). Germline CDR1 and CDR2: SEHNR and FQNEAQ (reference sequence). This CDR3 has 14 amino acids. V dropped 5 bases and J dropped 4 bases, with 12 bases sitting between them. The CDR3, as DNA: TGTGCCAGCAGCCCCGGGACAATGTACAATGAGCAGTTCTTC. This translates into CASSPGTMYNEQFF. The variable domain in full, completed from reference TRBV7-9 and TRBJ2-1, reads DTGVSQNPRHKITKRGQNVTFRCDPISEHNRLYWYRQTLGQGPEFLTYFQNEAQLEKSRLLSDRFSAERPKGSFSTLEIQRTEQGDSAMYLCASSPGTMYNEQFFGPGTRLTVL.

CDR3 loop: CASSFLQGSEQYF. The CDR3 DNA reads TGTGCCAGCAGCTTCCTACAGGGTAGCGAGCAGTACTTC. The chain employs TRBV7-9 and TRBJ2-7; possible D gene TRBD1, 6 bases. V lost 3 bases, J lost 6 bases, and 12 bases lay in between. Germline lookup yields CDR1 SEHNR and CDR2 FQNEAQ (reference sequence). CDR3 size: 13 residues.

Only one count was recorded for this clone. V is TRBV5-6 and J is TRBJ2-7; D may match TRBD1 or TRBD2 (6 bases each). Trimming removed 4 bases from V and 2 bases from J, with 16 bases in between. Germline V gene lookup returns CDR1 SGHDT and CDR2 YYEEEE. This CDR3 is built from 15 residues. The CDR3 sequence is CASSHGPGAAYEQYF. Written as DNA, the CDR3 is TGTGCCAGCAGCCACGGCCCGGGGGCGGCCTACGAGCAGTACTTC.

The chain employs TRBV5-4 and TRBJ2-6, with D unresolved. This CDR3 contains 15 residues. CDR1 SGHNT and CDR2 YYREEE come from the germline V gene (reference sequence). Trimming shortened V by 0 bases and J by 0 bases, and 4 bases separated the two germline ends. The CDR3 loop reads CASSLGRSGANVLTF. Written as DNA, the CDR3 is TGTGCCAGCAGCTTGGGACGCTCTGGGGCCAACGTCCTGACTTTC.

CDR3 region: CASSSATGEMRQAFYEQYF. CDR3 nucleotides: TGCGCCAGCAGCTCTGCGACAGGGGAAATGAGGCAGGCTTTCTACGAGCAGTACTTC. This chain connects TRBV5-1 to TRBJ2-7; 8 bases align to TRBD1. Germline V gene data show CDR1 as SGHRS and CDR2 as YFSETQ. Unmatched junction bases numbered 20, after V lost 3 bases and J lost 3 bases. The CDR3 sequence is 19 residues long.

This rearrangement joins TRBV27 to TRBJ1-1; D gene unclear. CDR3 length: 14 amino acids. Trimming took 4 bases from V and 1 from J, leaving 10 bases between them. Germline loops: CDR1 MNHEY, CDR2 SMNVEV (reference sequence). The CDR3 DNA sequence: TGTGCCAGCAGTTCAGTTCAGAGGAACACTGAAGCTTTCTTT. This gives the protein CASSSVQRNTEAFF.

In this sample, this clone turned up a few times. V gene TRBV5-6 combines with J gene TRBJ2-7, with 7 bases fitting TRBD1. Germline trimming cut 4 bases from V and 3 bases from J; bases unmatched to any gene: 7. This CDR3 region has 14 residues. CDR1 SGHDT and CDR2 YYEEEE come from the germline V gene. CDR3 nucleotide sequence: TGTGCCAGCAGCACGGACAGGTGGGGCTACGAGCAGTACTTC. Its translation: CASSTDRWGYEQYF.

This CDR3 reads CASKSGGGNEKLFF. The DNA for the CDR3 is TGTGCCAGCAAATCAGGGGGAGGGAATGAAAAACTGTTTTTT. The chain has TRBV28 and TRBJ1-4; 7 bases align to TRBD1. This CDR3 has 14 amino acids. Trimming removed 7 bases from V and 5 bases from J; junction bases left unmatched: 7. The germline CDR1 and CDR2 sequences are MDHEN and SYDVKM.

The chain joins TRBV11-2 to TRBJ1-2; 7 bases are a match to TRBD1. Germline loops: CDR1 SGHAT, CDR2 FQNNGV. The V gene end was trimmed by 5 bases and the J gene end by 4 bases; junction bases not matched to a gene: 7. This CDR3 has 14 amino acids. The CDR3, as DNA: TGTGCCAGCAGCCACGGGGACAGCCCCTATGGCTACACCTTC. Amino acids: CASSHGDSPYGYTF. Together with reference TRBV11-2 and TRBJ1-2, the CDR3 gives the full variable domain: EAGVAQSPRYKIIEKRQSVAFWCNPISGHATLYWYQQILGQGPKLLIQFQNNGVVDDSQLPKDRFSAERLKGVDSTLKIQPAKLEDSAVYLCASSHGDSPYGYTFGSGTRLTVV.

By sample share, this clone is medium-sized. This chain links TRBV7-2 with TRBJ1-5; maybe TRBD1 (6 bases). Germline loops: CDR1 SGHTA, CDR2 FQGNSA. The CDR3 is made up of 16 amino acids. V was trimmed by 2 bases and J by 0 bases, leaving 11 bases between them. CDR3 bases: TGTGCCAGCAGCTTAAGAGGGACATATAGCAATCAGCCCCAGCATTTT. This gives the protein CASSLRGTYSNQPQHF.

This clone occurred a few times. The chain recombines TRBV19 with TRBJ1-1; weak D call: TRBD1 (5 bases). Germline V gives CDR1 LNHDA, CDR2 SQIVND (reference sequence). The CDR3 covers 13 residues. The V end was cut by 10 bases, the J end by 3 bases, with 15 bases between. The DNA for the CDR3 is TGTGCCACGGTAGGGGACGGCGACACTGAAGCTTTCTTT. This codes for CATVGDGDTEAFF. Filled out from reference TRBV19 and TRBJ1-1, the complete variable domain reads DGGITQSPKYLFRKEGQNVTLSCEQNLNHDAMYWYRQDPGQGLRLIYYSQIVNDFQKGDIAEGYSVSREKKESFPLTVTSAQKNPTAFYLCATVGDGDTEAFFGQGTRLTVV.

Concerning this clone itself: The sample holds other DNA sequences that translate to the same CDR3. V gene TRBV7-9 combines with J gene TRBJ1-5; a possible D gene is TRBD1 (6 bases). Looked up from germline, CDR1 is SEHNR and CDR2 is FQNEAQ (reference sequence). Between the trimmed V and J ends, which lost 5 bases and 7 bases, there was a span of 9 bases. The CDR3 runs 12 residues. CDR3 region: CASSDGGQPQHF. CDR3 nucleotide sequence: TGTGCCAGCAGCGACGGGGGCCAGCCCCAGCATTTT.

The chain couples TRBV5-4 to TRBJ2-1; 7 bases match TRBD1. CDR3 size: 13 residues. Germline V gives CDR1 SGHNT, CDR2 YYREEE (reference sequence). J gave up 9 bases and V 3 bases, and 6 bases lay outside the gene matches. The CDR3 DNA is TGTGCCAGCAGCTCTTTCCGGACAGGTGAGCAGTTCTTC. Protein sequence: CASSSFRTGEQFF.

The chain employs TRBV19 and TRBJ2-3; D is possibly TRBD1 (6 bases). Trimming removed 5 bases at V and 0 bases at J, with 15 bases between. Looked up from germline, CDR1 is LNHDA and CDR2 is SQIVND (reference sequence). This CDR3 contains 16 residues. The CDR3 protein is CASSGRDTSSTDTQYF. DNA of the CDR3: TGTGCCAGTAGTGGACGGGACACATCTAGCACAGATACGCAGTATTTT.